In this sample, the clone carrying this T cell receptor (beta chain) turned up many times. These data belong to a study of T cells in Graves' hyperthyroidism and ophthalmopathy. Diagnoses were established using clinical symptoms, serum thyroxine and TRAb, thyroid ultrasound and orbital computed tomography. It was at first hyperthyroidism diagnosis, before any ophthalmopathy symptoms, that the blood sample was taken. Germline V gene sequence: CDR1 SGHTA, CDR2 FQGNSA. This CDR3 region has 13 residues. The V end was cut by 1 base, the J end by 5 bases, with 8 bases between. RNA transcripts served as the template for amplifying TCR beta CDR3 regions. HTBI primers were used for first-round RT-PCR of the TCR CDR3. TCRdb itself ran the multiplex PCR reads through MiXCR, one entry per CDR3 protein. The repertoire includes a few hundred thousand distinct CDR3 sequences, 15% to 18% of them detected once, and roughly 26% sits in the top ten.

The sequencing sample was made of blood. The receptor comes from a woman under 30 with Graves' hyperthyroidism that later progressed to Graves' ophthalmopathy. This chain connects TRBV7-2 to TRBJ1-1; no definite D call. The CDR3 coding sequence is TGTGCCAGCAGCTTAGTTCACAGAACTGAAGCTTTCTTT. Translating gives CASSLVHRTEAFF.